This T cell receptor beta chain emerged from a study of CD8+ T cells in alopecia areata. Described treatment: oral pan-JAK inhibitor, 5-10 mg twice daily. cDNA serving as the sequencing template came from extracted, reverse transcribed RNA. Clones were sequenced by immunoSEQ multiplex PCR, and TCRdb holds only the in-frame ones, with some missing. The sample includes about 120,000 clones, roughly 50% seen only once; the top ten take more than 9%. There are 16 residues in the CDR3. Germline values: CDR1 SGHTA, CDR2 FQGTGA. The germline V and J ends were trimmed by 1 base and 4 bases, with 11 bases remaining between them.

The chain is built from TRBV7-3 and TRBJ2-6; D is perhaps TRBD2 (6 bases). The sequencing here drew on CD8+ T cells sorted from blood, taken at week 24, from a patient treated with tofacitinib. The sequence came from a human donor with alopecia areata. CDR3 residues: CASSLRRGTGANVLTF. In DNA, the CDR3 is TGTGCCAGCAGCTTAAGACGGGGGACCGGGGCCAACGTCCTGACTTTC.